This TCR beta chain was captured in a study of blood T cell repertoires in COVID-19. Study summary: The study drew acute and convalescent COVID-19 samples from the United States, Italy and Spain. Nucleic acid was either cDNA or gDNA, and it came from T cells, B-cell-depleted T cells, or PBMCs.

Profiling relied on immunoSEQ multiplex PCR, and the TCRdb table lists in-frame clones only, not all of them. The sample shows 40,000 to 60,000 clones, 86% of them seen only once. This CDR3 spans 12 amino acids. J lost 3 bases, V lost 6 bases, and 2 bases had no gene match. CDR1 MNHEY and CDR2 SMNVEV come from the germline V gene (reference sequence). Material: peripheral blood. The rearrangement links TRBV27 to TRBJ2-7, with 7 bases that match TRBD1. This TCR was sampled from a human donor in a cohort sampled during active COVID-19. CDR3 protein: CASRQGIYEQYF. The CDR3 bases are TGTGCCAGCAGACAGGGGATCTACGAGCAGTACTTC.